Detailed here is one T cell receptor (beta chain). Its antigen is unidentified. HTBI primers from iRepertoire and Arm-PCR of CDR3 regions yielded the TCR beta libraries. MiXCR was run by TCRdb on the multiplex PCR reads, yielding one entry per CDR3 protein. This sample carries around 510,000 distinct CDR3 sequences, around 21% of them seen once, and the ten largest clones take about 8.3%. With 6 bases removed from V and 5 bases from J, the gap between germline ends came to 17 bases. Germline CDR1 is MDHEN and CDR2 is SYDVKM. The CDR3 loop spans 16 amino acids. This sample's time point: persistent/refractory GD, antithyroid drugs over 5 years with positive TRAb. Making the TCR library involved RNA that had been extracted from PBMCs. It was American Thyroid Association guidelines that determined Graves' disease diagnosis. This sample was included in a study of regulatory T cells in long-lasting Graves disease. Study-level points and caveats: Newly diagnosed Graves' patients had higher TCR diversity than persistent ones. Few sampled subjects may have lowered accuracy.

The chain is built from TRBV28 and TRBJ1-6, with D possibly matching TRBD1 (5 bases). The sequence was collected from a female donor with Graves disease. Material: peripheral blood mononuclear cells (PBMCs), obtained when the disease was refractory, from a patient treated with antithyroid drugs. CDR3 in amino acids: CASSSGGNPNNSPLHF. In DNA form, the CDR3 reads TGTGCCAGCAGCTCCGGGGGAAACCCTAATAATTCACCCCTCCACTTT.